These 32 T cell receptor beta chains were all obtained from the same sample, sequenced in a study of response to subunit inactivated influenza vaccine (dated by TCRdb to between 2018 and 2020). The library was prepared using RT-PCR. Sequenced using an Illumina HiSeq 2500. TCRdb's own reprocessing of the public reads used fastp at Q25 and MiXCR and kept productive beta chains. Identical CDR3 proteins give one entry, which carries the most common genes and DNA. Within this sample are about 520,000 distinct CDR3 sequences, with over 25% of them counted one time only. The ten largest clones represent around 1.8% of the sample. The sample consisted of CD4+ T cells sorted from PBMCs, taken roughly 5 days after vaccination. The receptor source for this set is a man aged 45-65 years who received an inactivated influenza vaccine. Donor details come from another sample of the same person, matched by shared clones.

This clonotype has a single count. This chain joins TRBV12-3 or TRBV12-4 and TRBJ2-7; 10 positions match TRBD2. The CDR3 runs 14 residues. Trimming took 6 bases from V and 2 from J; bases not matched to a gene: 4. CDR3 DNA sequence: TGTGCCAGCAGAGTAGCGGGGGGTGCCTACGAGCAGTACTTC. It yields the protein CASRVAGGAYEQYF.

The chain has TRBV20-1 and TRBJ2-7; 8 bases match TRBD2. V shed 3 bases and J 2 bases; nucleotides not matched to a gene: 3. Germline values: CDR1 DFQATT, CDR2 SNEGSKA (reference sequence). The CDR3 loop spans 13 amino acids. Here the CDR3 reads CSARGTRAYEQYF. CDR3 in DNA: TGCAGTGCTAGGGGGACTAGGGCCTACGAGCAGTACTTC.

This clonotype was picked up many times. The chain couples TRBV12-3 or TRBV12-4 to TRBJ2-4; 7 nucleotides line up with TRBD1. V dropped 5 bases and J dropped 10; count of bases not matched to a gene: 14. CDR3 size: 15 residues. The CDR3, as DNA: TGTGCCAGCAGTCCGACCGGGACAGAAGGAAGGATTCAGTACTTC. This gives the protein CASSPTGTEGRIQYF.

This clonotype was seen a few times. The chain carries TRBV4-2 and TRBJ2-5; tentatively, D is TRBD1 (6 bases). The CDR3 extends over 14 amino acids. The germline V and J ends were trimmed by 3 bases and 5 bases, with 13 bases remaining between them. Germline V gene data show CDR1 as LGHNA and CDR2 as YNFKEQ. This chain's CDR3 is CASSHPQGVETQYF. Written as DNA, the CDR3 is TGTGCCAGCAGCCATCCACAGGGCGTGGAGACCCAGTACTTC.

The gene calls are TRBV2 and TRBJ2-1; 7 bases fit TRBD2. The V gene's germline CDR1 is SNHLY and CDR2 FYNNEI. The CDR3 has 13 amino acids. V gave up 7 bases and J gave up 6 bases; unmatched junction bases: 6. This CDR3 is CASKPGLPNEQFF. For the CDR3, the DNA is TGTGCCAGCAAACCGGGACTACCCAATGAGCAGTTCTTC. The full variable domain, with the rest looked up from reference TRBV2 and TRBJ2-1, is EPEVTQTPSHQVTQMGQEVILRCVPISNHLYFYWYRQILGQKVEFLVSFYNNEISEKSEIFDDQFSVERPDGSNFTLKIRSTKLEDSAMYFCASKPGLPNEQFFGPGTRLTVL.

This clonotype occurred a few times. The chain couples TRBV24-1 to TRBJ2-1, with D possibly matching TRBD1 (5 bases). The V gene lost 5 bases and the J gene lost 7 bases, with 14 bases spanning the gap. This CDR3 spans 14 amino acids. Germline V gene data show CDR1 as KGHDR and CDR2 as SFDVKD. The CDR3 nucleotides are TGTGCCACCAGTGTGCAGGGTCGTACGAATGAGCAGTTCTTC. Translating it yields CATSVQGRTNEQFF.

This clonotype was recorded a few times. The chain employs TRBV3-1 and TRBJ1-1; a weak D match, TRBD1 (6 bases). Trimming cost V 2 bases and J 4 bases, with 11 bases left between them. This CDR3 is built from 14 residues. Germline V CDR1 and CDR2: LGHDT, YNNKEL (reference sequence). The CDR3 nucleotides read TGTGCCAGCAGCCAAACCGGACAGTTCACTGAAGCTTTCTTT. Translating gives CASSQTGQFTEAFF.

In this sample, this clonotype turned up a few times. The V call is TRBV12-3 or TRBV12-4, the J call TRBJ2-1; 8 bases align to TRBD1. CDR3 length: 15 amino acids. V lost 0 bases and J lost 8; bases outside the gene matches: 6. The CDR3 region is CASSLAGTGGDEQFF. The DNA for the CDR3 is TGTGCCAGCAGTTTAGCCGGGACAGGTGGCGATGAGCAGTTCTTC.

This sequence joins TRBV7-9 and TRBJ1-2; 9 bases map to TRBD1. CDR3 length: 15 amino acids. Germline CDR1 SEHNR, CDR2 FQNEAQ (reference sequence). Unmatched junction bases numbered 7, after V lost 4 bases and J lost 4 bases. CDR3: CASSSTAGQGYGYTF. For the CDR3, the DNA is TGTGCCAGCAGCTCCACTGCGGGACAGGGCTATGGCTACACCTTC. The entire variable domain, with the rest obtained from reference TRBV7-9 and TRBJ1-2, is as follows: DTGVSQNPRHKITKRGQNVTFRCDPISEHNRLYWYRQTLGQGPEFLTYFQNEAQLEKSRLLSDRFSAERPKGSFSTLEIQRTEQGDSAMYLCASSSTAGQGYGYTFGSGTRLTVV.

The table lists this clonotype with a few counts. V usage is TRBV5-1 and J usage is TRBJ2-3; TRBD2 matches 12 bases. From germline, CDR1 is SGHRS and CDR2 YFSETQ. Losses at the gene ends were 4 bases for V and 2 bases for J; bases not matched to a gene: 5. The CDR3 is 16 amino acids. The CDR3 bases are TGCGCCAGCAGCCCGCGGACTAGCGGGGCCACAGATACGCAGTATTTT. It codes for CASSPRTSGATDTQYF.

This clonotype was counted between two and nine times. An end of the junction differs from the germline gene, which may be a read error. J is TRBJ2-4 and V is TRBV5-6; D is possibly TRBD1 (6 bases). The CDR3 is 15 amino acids. The V gene's germline CDR1 is SGHDT and CDR2 YYEEEE. Written as DNA, the CDR3 is TGTGCCAGCAGCTTGGCCGGGACACCGTCTCACATTCAGTATTTC. It codes for CASSLAGTPSHIQYF. Full variable domain (remainder filled in from reference TRBV5-6 and TRBJ2-4): DAGVTQSPTHLIKTRGQQVTLRCSPKSGHDTVSWYQQALGQGPQFIFQYYEEEERQRGNFPDRFSGHQFPNYSSELNVNALLLGDSALYLCASSLAGTPSHIQYFGAGTRLSVL.

This clonotype was seen only a few times. V is TRBV3-1 and J is TRBJ2-3; perhaps TRBD2 as D (6 bases). Per the germline V gene, CDR1 is LGHDT and CDR2 is YNNKEL (reference sequence). V was cut by 0 bases and J by 5 bases, with 27 bases left in between. This CDR3 region has 20 residues. CDR3 DNA sequence: TGTGCCAGCAGCCAAGACGGGTACACGCAGACTAGGGCTCTTAGAGATACGCAGTATTTT. Translating it yields CASSQDGYTQTRALRDTQYF.

This clonotype turned up a few times. The chain carries TRBV7-3 and TRBJ2-1, with TRBD2 matching 12 bases. Looked up from germline, CDR1 is SGHTA and CDR2 is FQGTGA. Losses at the gene ends were 5 bases for V and 2 bases for J; bases not matched to a gene: 4. The CDR3 sequence is 16 residues long. The CDR3, as DNA: TGTGCCAGCAGCGTGACTAGCGGGAGTGCCTACAATGAGCAGTTCTTC. This codes for CASSVTSGSAYNEQFF.

Many counts were recorded for this clonotype. The V and J genes are TRBV6-5 and TRBJ2-5; D unresolved. Germline V lookup: CDR1 MNHEY, CDR2 SVGAGI. Trimming shortened V by 10 bases and J by 3 bases, and 15 bases separated the two germline ends. The CDR3 is made up of 13 amino acids. The CDR3 bases are TGTGCCACACGGTACTGGCGCGAAGAGACCCAGTACTTC. Translating it yields CATRYWREETQYF.

CDR3 bases: TGCAGTGCTAGAATCCGCCGAGGGGGAGAGACCCAGTACTTC. Translating it yields CSARIRRGGETQYF. The chain recombines TRBV20-1 with TRBJ2-5; possibly TRBD1 for D (6 bases). This CDR3 contains 14 residues. Germline V lookup: CDR1 DFQATT, CDR2 SNEGSKA (reference sequence). The ends were cut back, 2 bases at V and 4 bases at J, with 14 bases in the middle.

This chain joins TRBV7-9 and TRBJ1-2; a possible D gene is TRBD1 (5 bases). The CDR3 has 17 amino acids. Between the trimmed V and J ends, which lost 4 bases and 1 base, there was a span of 19 bases. The germline V gene encodes CDR1 SEHNR and CDR2 FQNEAQ (reference sequence). CDR3 in amino acids: CASSSKGSGKFNYGYTF. CDR3 nucleotides: TGTGCCAGCAGCTCTAAGGGGTCGGGGAAATTTAACTATGGCTACACCTTC. Looking up the rest from reference TRBV7-9 and TRBJ1-2 gives the full variable domain: DTGVSQNPRHKITKRGQNVTFRCDPISEHNRLYWYRQTLGQGPEFLTYFQNEAQLEKSRLLSDRFSAERPKGSFSTLEIQRTEQGDSAMYLCASSSKGSGKFNYGYTFGSGTRLTVV.

The genes are TRBV20-1 and TRBJ1-5; D gene ambiguous. Germline V lookup: CDR1 DFQATT, CDR2 SNEGSKA (reference sequence). The CDR3 loop spans 15 amino acids. The V end was cut by 2 bases, the J end by 2 bases, with 13 bases between. For the CDR3, the DNA is TGCAGTGCTAGAAAAGGAGGACTGGGCAATCAGCCCCAGCATTTT. It is translated as CSARKGGLGNQPQHF.

The genes are TRBV12-3 or TRBV12-4 and TRBJ1-6; tentative D call: TRBD1 (5 bases). CDR3 size: 14 residues. The V end lost 6 bases, the J end lost 7 bases, and 13 bases lay between the germline ends. In nucleotides, the CDR3 is TGTGCCAGCAGCCCGGGACCGATCAATTCACCCCTCCACTTT. Its translation: CASSPGPINSPLHF.

The CDR3 region has the DNA TGTGCCAGCAGCAGACTTGGGACTAGCGGGAGCGGCGGGGAGCTGTTTTTT. This codes for CASSRLGTSGSGGELFF. The chain uses TRBV7-3 and TRBJ2-2; TRBD2 matches 14 bases. CDR1 is SGHTA and CDR2 is FQGTGA in the germline V gene. CDR3 size: 17 residues. V lost 5 bases to trimming and J lost 7 bases; unmatched junction nucleotides: 9.

This sequence joins TRBV16 and TRBJ2-7; D is unclear. The V end was cut by 2 bases, the J end by 7 bases, with 9 bases between. The CDR3 loop spans 12 amino acids. Per germline, CDR1 KGHSY and CDR2 FQNENV. The CDR3 here is CASSQSRLEQYF. CDR3 coding DNA: TGTGCCAGCAGCCAAAGTAGGCTGGAGCAGTACTTC.

This clonotype was counted between two and nine times. The chain combines TRBV7-2 with TRBJ2-7; 7 bases are shared with TRBD1. CDR3 size: 15 residues. Trimming removed 1 base from V and 2 bases from J; junction bases left unmatched: 5. The germline V gene has CDR1 SGHTA and CDR2 FQGNSA. This CDR3 reads CASSLVTGQAYEQYF. The CDR3 bases are TGTGCCAGCAGCTTAGTGACAGGGCAAGCCTACGAGCAGTACTTC.

V is TRBV7-9 and J is TRBJ2-1; TRBD2 agrees at 8 bases. CDR1 is SEHNR, CDR2 FQNEAQ, per germline (reference sequence). V was clipped by 6 bases and J by 10 bases; unmatched bases: 20. The CDR3 spans 17 residues. The DNA of the CDR3 is TGTGCCAGCAGTCCTAGTGGTCGGCGGGGGGCAGCAAGGGAGCAGTTCTTC. Its protein is CASSPSGRRGAAREQFF. The whole variable domain, remainder taken from reference TRBV7-9 and TRBJ2-1, is DTGVSQNPRHKITKRGQNVTFRCDPISEHNRLYWYRQTLGQGPEFLTYFQNEAQLEKSRLLSDRFSAERPKGSFSTLEIQRTEQGDSAMYLCASSPSGRRGAAREQFFGPGTRLTVL.

This clonotype has at least ten counts. This rearrangement joins TRBV12-3 or TRBV12-4 to TRBJ2-5; D gene unclear. The V gene lost 3 bases and the J gene lost 1 base, with 6 bases spanning the gap. The CDR3 extends over 13 amino acids. The CDR3: CASSFRPQETQYF. The DNA for the CDR3 is TGTGCCAGCAGTTTTCGTCCCCAAGAGACCCAGTACTTC.

The chain has TRBV6-6 and TRBJ2-7; 7 bases match TRBD2. The CDR3 contains 13 residues. Looked up from germline, CDR1 is MNHNY and CDR2 is SVGAGI (reference sequence). The J segment lost 3 bases and the V segment lost 8 bases, leaving 7 bases of the junction unmatched. The CDR3: CASGREASYEQYF. Here the CDR3 DNA reads TGTGCCAGCGGGAGGGAGGCGAGCTACGAGCAGTACTTC.

This clonotype was detected a few times. The rearrangement joins TRBV12-3 or TRBV12-4 to TRBJ1-1; 7 bases are shared with TRBD1. CDR3 length equals 11 residues. The trim removed 6 bases at V and 11 bases at J, leaving 6 bases unmatched. The CDR3 loop reads CASRWTGRAFF. In DNA form, the CDR3 reads TGTGCCAGCAGATGGACAGGAAGGGCTTTCTTT.

J is TRBJ2-3 and V is TRBV5-1; D possibly uses TRBD1 or TRBD2 (5 bases each). With 0 bases removed from V and 3 bases from J, the gap between germline ends came to 11 bases. Germline assignment: CDR1 SGHRS and CDR2 YFSETQ. CDR3 length equals 15 residues. CDR3 in amino acids: CASSLEGERTDTQYF. The CDR3 DNA reads TGCGCCAGCAGCTTGGAAGGGGAGCGAACAGATACGCAGTATTTT.

The chain combines TRBV30 with TRBJ2-3; 13 bases are shared with TRBD2. Trimming cost V 1 base and J 1 base; bases outside gene matches: 2. Per germline, CDR1 GTSNPN and CDR2 SVGIG (reference sequence). The CDR3 is 16 amino acids. CDR3 nucleotide sequence: TGTGCCTGGAGTGAAGGACTAGCGGGAGGCACAGATACGCAGTATTTT. Amino acids: CAWSEGLAGGTDTQYF.

CDR3 bases: TGCAGCGTTGTTACACCCAGGGATGGGGCCAACGTCCTGACTTTC. Residues: CSVVTPRDGANVLTF. The V gene is TRBV29-1, the J gene TRBJ2-6; tentative D call: TRBD1 (5 bases). The CDR3 length is 15 residues. The germline V gene encodes CDR1 SQVTM and CDR2 ANQGSEA. Trimming cost V 4 bases and J 3 bases, with 13 bases left between them.

This clonotype was counted only a few times. The chain employs TRBV12-3 or TRBV12-4 and TRBJ2-2; TRBD1 aligns across 11 bases. J lost 5 bases, V lost 3 bases, and 5 bases had no gene match. The CDR3 is 16 residues long. The chain's CDR3 is CASSLGDRGFTGELFF. The CDR3 DNA is TGTGCCAGCAGTTTGGGGGACAGGGGGTTTACCGGGGAGCTGTTTTTT.

V usage is TRBV28 and J usage is TRBJ2-5; TRBD2 matches 7 bases. J lost 2 bases, V lost 3 bases, and 6 bases had no gene match. This CDR3 contains 15 residues. The germline CDR1 and CDR2 sequences are MDHEN and SYDVKM. As DNA, the CDR3 is TGTGCCAGCAGTTTGCTCGGGGGGACGCAAGAGACCCAGTACTTC. It encodes CASSLLGGTQETQYF.

This clonotype was detected a few times. The J gene is TRBJ2-5, the V gene TRBV5-8; D might be TRBD1 (5 bases). This CDR3 has 14 amino acids. Deletions cut 4 bases from V and 2 bases from J, with 12 bases between. Germline-derived CDR1 and CDR2 are SGHTS and YDEGEE. The CDR3 nucleotides are TGTGCCAGCAGCCCCAGGGCAGGGCAAGAGACCCAGTACTTC. As protein: CASSPRAGQETQYF.

This rearrangement joins TRBV20-1 to TRBJ2-7; TRBD1 matches 7 bases. Germline V gene data show CDR1 as DFQATT and CDR2 as SNEGSKA (reference sequence). This CDR3 has 14 amino acids. Trimming took 6 bases from V and 0 from J; bases not matched to a gene: 8. CDR3 sequence (DNA): TGCAGTGCCTACTCGGCAGGGGGCTCCTACGAGCAGTACTTC. This encodes CSAYSAGGSYEQYF.